The 30 T cell receptor beta chains below all came from one sample that was sequenced in a study of Graves' ophthalmopathy and Graves' hyperthyroidism. Using RNA transcripts, the TCR beta CDR3 regions were amplified. HTBI-primed first-round RT-PCR preceded second-round multiplex PCR. TCRdb ran MiXCR on the multiplex PCR reads and lists one entry per CDR3 protein. The sample includes around 1,000,000 distinct CDR3 sequences, about 38% seen only once; the top ten take more than 9.5%. Sequenced input: peripheral blood or thyroid tissue (not recorded which). These receptors originate from an adult man with Graves' hyperthyroidism.

This clonotype has a count of ten or more. The CDR3 is CASSSRGDRVNTEAFF. The CDR3 nucleotides are TGTGCCAGCAGCTCAAGGGGGGATAGGGTGAACACTGAAGCTTTCTTT. The gene calls are TRBV7-9 and TRBJ1-1, with D possibly matching TRBD1 (6 bases). This CDR3 is 16 amino acids long. V was shortened by 4 bases and J by 0 bases, with 15 bases between the two germline ends. Germline assignment: CDR1 SEHNR and CDR2 FQNEAQ (reference sequence).

This clonotype was observed at least ten times. V and J are TRBV6-5 and TRBJ2-5; D might be TRBD1 or TRBD2, each matching 5 bases. There are 15 residues in the CDR3. CDR1 and CDR2 (germline): MNHEY, SVGAGI. V was trimmed by 5 bases and J by 5 bases, leaving 18 bases between them. As DNA, the CDR3 is TGTGCCAGCAGTGTGAGAGCCGGGACGGGGGAGACCCAGTACTTC. Protein product: CASSVRAGTGETQYF.

The rearrangement links TRBV20-1 to TRBJ2-6; no firm D call. This CDR3 has 14 amino acids. V lost 2 bases and J 2 bases, leaving 7 bases between the germline ends. Germline-derived CDR1 and CDR2 are DFQATT and SNEGSKA (reference sequence). In DNA, the CDR3 is TGCAGTGCTAGACCTGGGACTGGGGCCAACGTCCTGACTTTC. Translating gives CSARPGTGANVLTF.

This sequence joins TRBV15 and TRBJ2-5, with D perhaps matching TRBD1 (5 bases). Trimming took 3 bases from V and 5 from J, leaving 16 bases between them. Per the germline V gene, CDR1 is LNHNV and CDR2 is YYDKDF (reference sequence). The CDR3 consists of 15 residues. The CDR3 region is CATSSPWGPLETQYF. CDR3 nucleotides: TGTGCCACCAGCAGCCCCTGGGGCCCGTTGGAGACCCAGTACTTC.

On this clonotype: A read error may explain this, as a much larger clone is one base away. The rearrangement uses TRBV6-2 or TRBV6-3 and TRBJ1-1, with 8 bases fitting TRBD1. The length of the CDR3 is 14 residues. V dropped 5 bases and J dropped 1; count of bases not matched to a gene: 3. Germline lookup yields CDR1 MNHEY and CDR2 SVGEGT. The CDR3 coding sequence is TGTGCCAGCAGTCGACAGGGGAAGAACACTGAAGCTTTCTTT. This translates into CASSRQGKNTEAFF.

The chain links TRBV2 to TRBJ2-3; 9 bases fit TRBD2. J was trimmed by 2 bases and V by 8 bases; bases with no gene match: 5. The CDR3 consists of 14 residues. Germline loops: CDR1 SNHLY, CDR2 FYNNEI. CDR3 in DNA: TGTGCCAGCCCCCTAGCGGGAAACACAGATACGCAGTATTTT. Translated: CASPLAGNTDTQYF. Variable domain in full (rest from reference TRBV2 and TRBJ2-3): EPEVTQTPSHQVTQMGQEVILRCVPISNHLYFYWYRQILGQKVEFLVSFYNNEISEKSEIFDDQFSVERPDGSNFTLKIRSTKLEDSAMYFCASPLAGNTDTQYFGPGTRLTVL.

The sample holds many counts of this clonotype. This chain uses TRBV2 with TRBJ2-6, with D perhaps matching TRBD1 (5 bases). This CDR3 region has 15 residues. V was cut by 3 bases and J by 15 bases, with 21 bases left in between. Per germline, CDR1 SNHLY and CDR2 FYNNEI. CDR3 bases: TGTGCCAGCAGTGATGCAGCTCTGGGGCCAACGCCCCTGACTTTC. It codes for CASSDAALGPTPLTF.

This clonotype was detected many times. The chain has TRBV4-3 and TRBJ1-3, with D uncertain. The CDR3 consists of 14 residues. The V gene's germline CDR1 is LGHNA and CDR2 YSLEER. The V end lost 3 bases, the J end lost 1 base, and 7 bases lay between the germline ends. The CDR3 region is CASSQLSSGNTIYF. In nucleotides, the CDR3 is TGCGCCAGCAGCCAGTTAAGTTCTGGAAACACCATATATTTT.

The chain uses TRBV9 and TRBJ1-6; tentative D call: TRBD1 (6 bases). V was clipped by 7 bases and J by 10 bases, with 21 bases between them. The CDR3 loop spans 15 amino acids. Germline V gene data show CDR1 as SGDLS and CDR2 as YYNGEE. CDR3 DNA sequence: TGTGCCAGCTCATCACTCAGTAAGGGGGAGTCACCCCTCCACTTT. Its translation is CASSSLSKGESPLHF.

This clonotype appeared a few times. The chain uses TRBV5-1 and TRBJ1-3; D is perhaps TRBD1 (6 bases). With 3 bases removed from V and 2 bases from J, the gap between germline ends came to 9 bases. The V gene's germline CDR1 is SGHRS and CDR2 YFSETQ. The CDR3 spans 14 residues. CDR3: CASSYREPGNTIYF. The CDR3 bases are TGCGCCAGCAGCTACAGGGAACCTGGAAACACCATATATTTT.

This clonotype was counted many times. The chain has TRBV10-3 and TRBJ2-2, with D possibly being TRBD1 or TRBD2 (5 bases each). Looked up from germline, CDR1 is ENHRY and CDR2 is SYGVKD. Trimming took 11 bases from V and 6 from J, leaving 19 bases between them. The CDR3 is made up of 14 amino acids. The CDR3, as DNA: TGTGCCGCAACCCGGGACCCACAGGCCGGGGAGCTGTTTTTT. This gives the protein CAATRDPQAGELFF.

This clonotype occurred a few times. V gene TRBV6-5 combines with J gene TRBJ2-6; no clear D. The germline V and J ends were trimmed by 2 bases and 4 bases, with 3 bases remaining between them. The germline gives CDR1 MNHEY, CDR2 SVGAGI. This CDR3 is 13 amino acids long. Here the CDR3 reads CASSYRGANVLTF. The CDR3 DNA sequence: TGTGCCAGCAGTTACCGGGGGGCCAACGTCCTGACTTTC.

The chain carries TRBV29-1 and TRBJ1-6, with 11 bases fitting TRBD1. Germline values: CDR1 SQVTM, CDR2 ANQGSEA. The CDR3 extends over 14 amino acids. V lost 6 bases and J lost 8; bases outside the gene matches: 6. CDR3 sequence reads: CSVGTGGSDSPLHF. CDR3 coding DNA: TGCAGCGTCGGGACAGGGGGTTCGGATTCACCCCTCCACTTT. The full variable domain, in which reference TRBV29-1 and TRBJ1-6 provide the parts outside the CDR3, is SAVISQKPSRDICQRGTSLTIQCQVDSQVTMMFWYRQQPGQSLTLIATANQGSEATYESGFVIDKFPISRPNLTFSTLTVSNMSPEDSSIYLCSVGTGGSDSPLHFGNGTRLTVT.

This clonotype has a handful of counts. Since a much larger clone is just one base distant, this may be a read error. The chain joins TRBV29-1 to TRBJ1-2, with D possibly TRBD1 on 5 matching bases. In germline, CDR1 is SQVTM, CDR2 ANQGSEA. Deletions cut 0 bases from V and 6 bases from J, with 8 bases between. This CDR3 spans 12 amino acids. The CDR3, as DNA: TGCAGCGTTGAAGATCGGGGCAATGGCTACACCTTC. Its translation is CSVEDRGNGYTF.

This clonotype was seen ten or more times. V and J are TRBV5-1 and TRBJ1-6; D perhaps matches TRBD1 (6 bases). V was trimmed by 1 base and J by 8 bases, leaving 13 bases between them. CDR1 and CDR2 (germline): SGHRS, YFSETQ. CDR3 size: 15 residues. The CDR3 loop reads CASSLTGARHSPLHF. The CDR3 DNA sequence: TGCGCCAGCAGCTTGACGGGGGCAAGGCATTCACCCCTCCACTTT.

This clonotype showed up just once. With a much larger clone just one base away, this may be a read error. The chain combines TRBV12-3 or TRBV12-4 with TRBJ1-5, with unresolved D. This CDR3 comprises 12 residues. Written as DNA, the CDR3 is TGTGCCAGCAGCCAAGCCCGGGAGCCCCATCATTTT. Its translation is CASSQAREPHHF.

This clonotype was observed a few times. A much more abundant neighbour one base away suggests this may be a read error. The V and J genes are TRBV7-2 and TRBJ2-5, with a weak D call TRBD2 (5 bases). This CDR3 contains 13 residues. Trimming cost V 4 bases and J 4 bases, with 10 bases left between them. Per germline, CDR1 SGHTA and CDR2 FQGNSA. This CDR3 reads CASSCSGTETQYF. The CDR3 DNA sequence: TGTGCCAGCAGCTGCAGCGGCACAGAGACCCAGTACTTC.

This clonotype has at least ten counts. The rearrangement links TRBV29-1 to TRBJ2-7, with D uncertain. Germline V gene sequence: CDR1 SQVTM, CDR2 ANQGSEA. V was pared by 4 bases and J by 1 base, with 11 bases between. This CDR3 comprises 13 residues. The CDR3 here is CSVVGPHSYEQYF. The CDR3 bases are TGCAGCGTTGTGGGCCCGCATTCCTACGAGCAGTACTTC.

Many counts were recorded for this clonotype. This may stem from a read error, because a much larger clone lies one nucleotide away. The genes are TRBV25-1 and TRBJ1-1; TRBD1 matches at 7 bases. Unmatched junction bases numbered 19, after V lost 5 bases and J lost 4 bases. This CDR3 has 18 amino acids. The germline gives CDR1 MGHDK, CDR2 SYGVNS. The CDR3 bases are TGTGCCAGCAGTTTCCTCGAGGGGGACAGCCTTCGGGGCACTGAAGCTTTCTTT. Amino acid sequence: CASSFLEGDSLRGTEAFF.

This clonotype was counted a single time. Being one base from a much bigger clone, this may be a read error. The V and J genes are TRBV20-1 and TRBJ1-1; the D is unclear. Trimming took off 1 base at V and 4 bases at J, with 1 base between the two ends. This CDR3 is 10 amino acids long. Germline V gene lookup returns CDR1 DFQATT and CDR2 SNEGSKA (reference sequence). CDR3 nucleotides: TGCAGTGCTAGAGCCACTGAAGCTTTCTTT. This encodes CSARATEAFF.

The V call is TRBV6-6, the J call TRBJ2-7; 11 bases agree with TRBD2. The J segment lost 2 bases and the V segment lost 5 bases, leaving 2 bases of the junction unmatched. Germline values: CDR1 MNHNY, CDR2 SVGAGI (reference sequence). This CDR3 has 14 residues. The CDR3 coding sequence is TGTGCCAGCAGTCGGACTAGCGGGCCCTACGAGCAGTACTTC. This encodes CASSRTSGPYEQYF.

On this clonotype itself: A much larger clone sits a single nucleotide away, making a read error possible. Given the absence of the conserved phenylalanine or tryptophan at the CDR3 end, a read error is likely. The CDR3 nucleotides read TGTGCCATCAGTGACCTTGGAGAGACCCAGTACTTA. Translation gives CAISDLGETQYL. The rearrangement links TRBV10-3 to TRBJ2-5; D is ambiguous. There are 12 residues in the CDR3. Germline V CDR1 and CDR2: ENHRY, SYGVKD. V lost 3 bases and J lost 4, with 6 bases in between.

This clonotype was recorded a few times. This chain uses TRBV5-6 with TRBJ1-1; D gene unclear. The CDR3 is 18 amino acids. CDR1 is SGHDT and CDR2 is YYEEEE in the germline V gene. Trimming left V 4 bases short and J 2 bases short, with 24 bases between. CDR3 residues: CASSEAGGTPLGNTEAFF. Written as DNA, the CDR3 is TGTGCCAGCAGCGAGGCGGGTGGTACCCCCTTGGGTAACACTGAAGCTTTCTTT.

This clonotype was seen ten or more times. This CDR3 reads CASSLAQKNTGELFF. The CDR3 region has the DNA TGCGCCAGCAGCTTGGCCCAGAAGAACACCGGGGAGCTGTTTTTT. J is TRBJ2-2 and V is TRBV5-1, with D hard to call. Trimming stripped 0 bases from V and 1 base from J, with 7 bases between. In germline, CDR1 is SGHRS, CDR2 YFSETQ. The CDR3 loop spans 15 amino acids.

V usage is TRBV2 and J usage is TRBJ2-2, with D uncertain. The CDR3 consists of 15 residues. Germline lookup yields CDR1 SNHLY and CDR2 FYNNEI. With 3 bases removed from V and 1 base from J, the gap between germline ends came to 9 bases. The DNA for the CDR3 is TGTGCCAGCAGTGATCGTCAGAAGAACACCGGGGAGCTGTTTTTT. Translating gives CASSDRQKNTGELFF.

This clonotype was counted only a few times. J is TRBJ2-1 and V is TRBV5-1; D is unresolved. From germline, CDR1 is SGHRS and CDR2 YFSETQ. V shed 2 bases and J shed 2 bases, with 5 bases lying between them. The CDR3 contains 13 residues. The CDR3 DNA reads as TGCGCCAGCAGCTTCCCGACCTACAATGAGCAGTTCTTC. Its protein product is CASSFPTYNEQFF.

This clonotype was counted ten times or more. The DNA of the CDR3 is TGTGCCAGCAGCGTCAAAGGTTATGGCTACACCTTC. This codes for CASSVKGYGYTF. The J gene is TRBJ1-2, the V gene TRBV7-9; D is unresolved. This CDR3 has 12 amino acids. The V gene lost 5 bases and the J gene lost 5 bases, with 9 bases spanning the gap. Per germline, CDR1 SEHNR and CDR2 FQNEAQ (reference sequence).

The chain joins TRBV6-5 to TRBJ1-5; D uncertain. CDR3 length equals 15 residues. Germline V gene sequence: CDR1 MNHEY, CDR2 SVGAGI. Between the trimmed V and J ends, which lost 4 bases and 1 base, there was a span of 11 bases. The CDR3 spells CASSSGHGSNQPQHF. The CDR3 nucleotides read TGTGCCAGCAGTTCGGGCCACGGAAGCAATCAGCCCCAGCATTTT.

Remarks on this clonotype: A far larger clone is one base from this, pointing to a likely read error. The chain joins TRBV7-9 to TRBJ2-7; maybe TRBD2 (6 bases). CDR1 and CDR2 (germline): SEHNR, FQNEAQ (reference sequence). V lost 3 bases, J lost 2 bases, and 11 bases lay in between. There are 14 residues in the CDR3. CDR3 amino acids: CASSLCSGAYEQYF. DNA of the CDR3: TGTGCCAGCAGCTTGTGTAGCGGCGCCTACGAGCAGTACTTC.

This clonotype was found many times. The chain combines TRBV12-3 or TRBV12-4 with TRBJ2-5; 7 bases are shared with TRBD2. There are 15 residues in the CDR3. J gave up 0 bases and V 3 bases, and 4 bases lay outside the gene matches. The CDR3 region has the DNA TGTGCCAGCAGTTTTGGGCGGGGGTACCAAGAGACCCAGTACTTC. Residues: CASSFGRGYQETQYF.